The subject of this entry is one T cell receptor (beta chain). Its cognate antigen has yet to be identified. Germline and junction disagree at one end, which may indicate a read error. Read against the paper, the sample's time point label means: sample from adult after SARS-CoV-2 infection, after symptom onset. Two convalescent COVID-19 patients, sampled after symptom onset from adults with prior SARS-CoV-2 infection, were also TCR-sequenced for comparison. These data belong to a study of T cell responses to AZD1222 COVID-19 vaccine (dated by TCRdb to 2020 to 2022). For the study in its entirety: TCR sequencing covered fewer than 250 trial participants: 200 to 220 given two doses of AZD1222 and about 26 given two doses of MenACWY control vaccine. Enrollment into the trials was organized by age into subgroups of 18-55, 56-69 and 70-plus years, and those subgroups contained approximately 160, 26 and 62 TCR-sequenced participants, respectively.

CDR1 and CDR2 were assigned from the germline V gene as SQVTM and ANQGSEA. From its cysteine to its phenylalanine, the CDR3 spans 13 amino acids. Only the CDR3 part of the read is kept: 39 bases, read in frame from the first base. The CDR3 regions of human TCRbeta chains were analyzed by immunosequencing. From the authors' description of their analysis: Repertoire TCRs were checked for matches against a reference library of SARS-CoV-2-specific TCRs that had been generated using the MIRA antigen-specificity platform. Breadth was defined as the fraction of unique TCRs that were SARS-CoV-2-associated. Depth was defined as the fraction of total T cells that were SARS-CoV-2-associated. Using the MIRA data, every spike-specific TCR was mapped to the spike region that the TCR reacted to and assigned to either a CD4 or a CD8 class. Log10-transformed breadth and depth values were compared by one-way ANOVA with Sidak's multiple comparisons tests. Here the immuneACCESS table is served through TCRdb, limited to in-frame sequences with V and J called. Missing clones are a known gap in these copies; in checked studies unresolved V genes cover under half, and the rest lacks a known reason. D and trimming come from the DNA, and the V and J calls and clone size come from that table. Counted in this sample were around 140,000 clones; 85% to 95% of them appeared once. Approximately 12% of the sample goes to the ten largest clones.

Study-level results and caveats: CD4 TCRs associated with the vaccine covered the entire spike protein, and the dominant responses were in regions 160-218 and 743-854. In the small 56-69-year group, the increase in depth fell short of significance, most likely because of low power. Spike-specific TCR breadth and depth rose significantly after two AZD1222 doses compared with day 0 and with MenACWY recipients. Conclusions about previously exposed vaccinees are limited because only five or six AZD1222 recipients were SARS-CoV-2 seropositive at baseline. Participants were mostly white British, with more females than males. The authors suggested clonal diversity may have been underestimated. Reportedly, almost half of the unique spike-specific TCRs recognized epitopes lying outside the regions that are mutated in the B.1.351 and B.1.1.7 variants. Because no day 14 peak-response samples were available, repertoires were characterized only after the peak T cell response.

The clonotype comes from an adult who had recovered from COVID-19. The rearranged segments are TRBV29-1 and TRBJ2-1; TRBD2 fits 9 bases in the junction. The material sequenced was peripheral blood, taken after recovery from COVID-19. The sequence in DNA is TGCAGCGTTGAAGATCACGAGCGGGAGGTTTTGGTCTTC. Its protein reads: CSVEDHEREVLVF.